This entry is about one TCR beta chain. This sample also contains other DNA sequences that code for the same CDR3. Residents of about two dozen US areas, aged roughly 18 to 90 years, made up the participants. This sample was taken from a study of blood T cell repertoires in COVID-19. Authors' methods: Reference gene primers were amplified, and this amplification served to estimate nucleated cell counts. This table comes from immunoSEQ multiplex PCR, and its TCRdb copy is limited to in-frame clones, with some not included. Clone size and V and J calls were adopted from that table, with D and trimming inferred from the DNA. The data show about 200,000 clones, more than 70% seen once. Trimming at V came to 7 bases and at J to 4 bases, leaving 5 bases not matched to a gene. CDR3 length: 12 residues. CDR1 SQVTM and CDR2 ANQGSEA come from the germline V gene.

Sequencing was performed on PBMCs or T cells enriched from blood (not recorded which). The V gene is TRBV29-1, the J gene TRBJ1-1; 8 bases agree with TRBD1. This TCR came from a man aged 35-49 years with acute COVID-19. The CDR3 DNA reads TGCAGCGCTCGTACAGGGGGCACTGAAGCTTTCTTT. Its protein is CSARTGGTEAFF.